This T cell receptor beta chain was recovered during a study of tumor and adjacent non-tumor tissue in lung cancer. Study outcomes and limitations: Top 100 clones took a larger repertoire share in normal lung. Tumor tissue had significantly higher TCR diversity than normal lung. Tumor TCR diversity, when higher, was linked to shorter survival.

This sample's RNA came from whole unsorted tissue. Between August and November 2014, newly diagnosed, chemotherapy-naive lung cancer patients underwent thoracic surgery in China. The table lists this clonotype with a few counts. The antigen is undetermined. The junction shows a germline mismatch at one end, possibly a read error. A modified ARM-PCR protocol with three rounds of nested PCR amplified TCRbeta. Each CDR3 protein is one row after TCRdb ran MiXCR on the multiplex PCR reads. Here the sample spans about 75,000 distinct CDR3 sequences, under 85% being singletons. The sample taken for sequencing was lung tumor tissue. This clonotype was obtained from a woman aged 45-65 years with non-small cell lung cancer.

The CDR3 bases are TGTGCCACCATTACCGGACGACGAAATCAACCCCAGCATTTT. Its translation is CATITGRRNQPQHF. The rearrangement joins TRBV11-2 to TRBJ1-5; D is undetermined. CDR1 is SGHAT, CDR2 FQNNGV, per germline. This CDR3 spans 14 amino acids. Based on the CDR3 plus reference TRBV11-2 and TRBJ1-5, the full variable domain is EAGVAQSPRYKIIEKRQSVAFWCNPISGHATLYWYQQILGQGPKLLIQFQNNGVVDDSQLPKDRFSAERLKGVDSTLKIQPAKLEDSAVYLCATITGRRNQPQHFGDGTRLSIL.